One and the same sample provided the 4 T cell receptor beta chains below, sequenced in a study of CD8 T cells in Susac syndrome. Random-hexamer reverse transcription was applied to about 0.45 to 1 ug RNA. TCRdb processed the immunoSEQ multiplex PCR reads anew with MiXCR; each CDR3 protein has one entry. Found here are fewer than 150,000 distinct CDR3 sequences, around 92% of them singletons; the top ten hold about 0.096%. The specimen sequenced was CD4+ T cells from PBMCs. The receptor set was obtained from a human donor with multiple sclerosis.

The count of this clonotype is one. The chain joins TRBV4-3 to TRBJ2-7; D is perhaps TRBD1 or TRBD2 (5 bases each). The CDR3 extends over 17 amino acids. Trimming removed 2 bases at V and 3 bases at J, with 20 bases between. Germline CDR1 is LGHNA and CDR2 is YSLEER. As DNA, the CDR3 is TGCGCCAGCAGCCAAAAAGCCTGGGACGGGTCATTCTACGAGCAGTACTTC. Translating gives CASSQKAWDGSFYEQYF.

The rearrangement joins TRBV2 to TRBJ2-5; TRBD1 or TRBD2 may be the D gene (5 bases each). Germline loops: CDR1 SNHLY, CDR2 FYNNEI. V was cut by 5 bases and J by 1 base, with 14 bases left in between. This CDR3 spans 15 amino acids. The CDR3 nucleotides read TGTGCCAGCAGTTTGGACACGGAGGTCCAAGAGACCCAGTACTTC. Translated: CASSLDTEVQETQYF. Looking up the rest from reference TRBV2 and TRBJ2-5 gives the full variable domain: EPEVTQTPSHQVTQMGQEVILRCVPISNHLYFYWYRQILGQKVEFLVSFYNNEISEKSEIFDDQFSVERPDGSNFTLKIRSTKLEDSAMYFCASSLDTEVQETQYFGPGTRLLVL.

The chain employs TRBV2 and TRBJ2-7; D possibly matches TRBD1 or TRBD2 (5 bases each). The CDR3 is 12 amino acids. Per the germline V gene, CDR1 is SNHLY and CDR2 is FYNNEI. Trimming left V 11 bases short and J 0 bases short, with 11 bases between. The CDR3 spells CAPGRSSYEQYF. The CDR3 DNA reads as TGTGCCCCGGGACGGTCCTCCTACGAGCAGTACTTC. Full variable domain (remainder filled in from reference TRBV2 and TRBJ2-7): EPEVTQTPSHQVTQMGQEVILRCVPISNHLYFYWYRQILGQKVEFLVSFYNNEISEKSEIFDDQFSVERPDGSNFTLKIRSTKLEDSAMYFCAPGRSSYEQYFGPGTRLTVT.

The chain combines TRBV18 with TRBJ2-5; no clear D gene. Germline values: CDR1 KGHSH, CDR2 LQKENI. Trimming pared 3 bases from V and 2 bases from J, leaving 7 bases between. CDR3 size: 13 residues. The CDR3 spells CASSPRAQETQYF. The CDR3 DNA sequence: TGTGCCAGCTCACCGAGAGCTCAAGAGACCCAGTACTTC. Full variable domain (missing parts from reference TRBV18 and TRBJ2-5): NAGVMQNPRHLVRRRGQEARLRCSPMKGHSHVYWYRQLPEEGLKFMVYLQKENIIDESGMPKERFSAEFPKEGPSILRIQQVVRGDSAAYFCASSPRAQETQYFGPGTRLLVL.